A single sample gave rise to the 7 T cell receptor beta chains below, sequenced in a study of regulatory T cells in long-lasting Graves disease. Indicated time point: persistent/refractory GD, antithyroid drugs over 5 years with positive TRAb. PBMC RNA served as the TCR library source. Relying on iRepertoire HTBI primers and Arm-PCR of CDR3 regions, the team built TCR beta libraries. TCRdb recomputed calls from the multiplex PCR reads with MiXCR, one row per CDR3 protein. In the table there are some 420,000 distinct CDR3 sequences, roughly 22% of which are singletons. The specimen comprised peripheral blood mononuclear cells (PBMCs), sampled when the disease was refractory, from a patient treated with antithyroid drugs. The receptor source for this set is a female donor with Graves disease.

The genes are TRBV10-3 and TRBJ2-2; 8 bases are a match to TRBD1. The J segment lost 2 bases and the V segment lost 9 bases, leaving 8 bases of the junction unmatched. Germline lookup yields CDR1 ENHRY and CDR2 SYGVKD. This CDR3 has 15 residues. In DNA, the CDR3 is TGTGCCATACCCGGGACAGGAATTAACACCGGGGAGCTGTTTTTT. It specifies CAIPGTGINTGELFF.

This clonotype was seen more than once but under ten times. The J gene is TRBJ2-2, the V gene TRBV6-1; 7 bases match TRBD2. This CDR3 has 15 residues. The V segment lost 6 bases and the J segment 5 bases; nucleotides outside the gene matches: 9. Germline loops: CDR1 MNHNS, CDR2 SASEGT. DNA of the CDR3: TGTGCCAGCAGCCCCAGGGCGGGAGTTACCGGGGAGCTGTTTTTT. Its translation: CASSPRAGVTGELFF.

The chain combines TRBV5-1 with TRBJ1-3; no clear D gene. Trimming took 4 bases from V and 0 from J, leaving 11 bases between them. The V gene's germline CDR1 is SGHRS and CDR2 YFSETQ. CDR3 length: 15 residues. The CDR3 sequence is CASSPDAGSGNTIYF. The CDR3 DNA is TGCGCCAGCAGCCCCGACGCGGGCTCTGGAAACACCATATATTTT.

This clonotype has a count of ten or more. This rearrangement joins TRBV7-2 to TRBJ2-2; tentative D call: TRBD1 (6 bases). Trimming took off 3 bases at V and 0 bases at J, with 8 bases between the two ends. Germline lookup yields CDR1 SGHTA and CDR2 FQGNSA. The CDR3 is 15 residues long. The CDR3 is CASSFRGANTGELFF. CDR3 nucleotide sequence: TGTGCCAGCAGCTTCAGGGGAGCGAACACCGGGGAGCTGTTTTTT. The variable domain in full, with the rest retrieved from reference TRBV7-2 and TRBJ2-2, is GAGVSQSPSNKVTEKGKDVELRCDPISGHTALYWYRQSLGQGLEFLIYFQGNSAPDKSGLPSDRFSAERTGGSVSTLTIQRTQQEDSAVYLCASSFRGANTGELFFGEGSRLTVL.

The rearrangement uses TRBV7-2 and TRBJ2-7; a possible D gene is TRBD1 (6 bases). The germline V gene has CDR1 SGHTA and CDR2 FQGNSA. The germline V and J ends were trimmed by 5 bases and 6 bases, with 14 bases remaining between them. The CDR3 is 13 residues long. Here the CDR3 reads CASSSDRFSEQYF. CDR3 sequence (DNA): TGTGCCAGCAGCAGTGACAGGTTCAGCGAGCAGTACTTC. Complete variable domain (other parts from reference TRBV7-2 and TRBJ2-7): GAGVSQSPSNKVTEKGKDVELRCDPISGHTALYWYRQSLGQGLEFLIYFQGNSAPDKSGLPSDRFSAERTGGSVSTLTIQRTQQEDSAVYLCASSSDRFSEQYFGPGTRLTVT.

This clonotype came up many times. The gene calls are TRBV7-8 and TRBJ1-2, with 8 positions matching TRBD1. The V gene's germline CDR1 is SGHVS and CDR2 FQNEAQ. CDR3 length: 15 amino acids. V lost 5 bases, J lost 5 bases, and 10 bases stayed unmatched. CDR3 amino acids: CASSPRTGIGYGYTF. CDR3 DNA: TGTGCCAGCAGCCCAAGGACAGGGATCGGGTATGGCTACACCTTC.

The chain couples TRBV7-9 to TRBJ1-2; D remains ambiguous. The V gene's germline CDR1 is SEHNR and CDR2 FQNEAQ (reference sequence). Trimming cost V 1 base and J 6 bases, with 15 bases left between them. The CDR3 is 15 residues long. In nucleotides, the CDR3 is TGTGCCAGCAGCTTAGAAGGAGGGCTCTTAGATGGCTACACCTTC. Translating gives CASSLEGGLLDGYTF.